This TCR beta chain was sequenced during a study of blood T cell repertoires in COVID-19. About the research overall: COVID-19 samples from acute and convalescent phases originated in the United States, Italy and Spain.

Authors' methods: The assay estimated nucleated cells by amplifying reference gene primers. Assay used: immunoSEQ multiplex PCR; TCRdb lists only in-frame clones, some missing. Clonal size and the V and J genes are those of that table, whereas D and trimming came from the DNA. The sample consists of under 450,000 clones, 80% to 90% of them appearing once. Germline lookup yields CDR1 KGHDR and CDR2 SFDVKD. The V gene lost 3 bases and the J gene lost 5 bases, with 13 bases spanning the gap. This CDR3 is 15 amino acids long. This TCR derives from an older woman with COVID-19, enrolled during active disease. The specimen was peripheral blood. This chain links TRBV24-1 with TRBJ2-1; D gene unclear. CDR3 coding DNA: TGTGCCACCAGTGATGCCACTAACTTCGACAATGAGCAGTTCTTC. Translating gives CATSDATNFDNEQFF.